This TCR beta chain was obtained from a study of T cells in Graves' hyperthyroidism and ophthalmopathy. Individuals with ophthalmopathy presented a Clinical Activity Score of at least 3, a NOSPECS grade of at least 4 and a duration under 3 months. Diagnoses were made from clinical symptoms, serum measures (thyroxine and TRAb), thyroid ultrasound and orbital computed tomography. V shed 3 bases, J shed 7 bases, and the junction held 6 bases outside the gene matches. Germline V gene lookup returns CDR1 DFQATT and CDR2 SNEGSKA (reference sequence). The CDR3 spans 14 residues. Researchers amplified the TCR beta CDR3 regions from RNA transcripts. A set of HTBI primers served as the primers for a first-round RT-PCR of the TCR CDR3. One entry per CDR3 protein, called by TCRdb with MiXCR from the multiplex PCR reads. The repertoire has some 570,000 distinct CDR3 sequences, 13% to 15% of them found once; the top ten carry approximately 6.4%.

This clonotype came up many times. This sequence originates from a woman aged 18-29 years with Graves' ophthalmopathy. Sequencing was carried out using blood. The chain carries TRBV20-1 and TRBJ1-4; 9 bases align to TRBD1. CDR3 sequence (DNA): TGCAGTGCTAGCCGGGACAGGGCAGGTGAAAAACTGTTTTTT. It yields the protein CSASRDRAGEKLFF.